A selection of T cell receptor beta chains follows, all from one sample in a study of blood T cell repertoires in COVID-19. Libraries were prepared by immunoSEQ multiplex PCR; TCRdb keeps only in-frame clonotypes and omits some of them. The repertoire has some 200,000 clones, approximately 92% of them found once; the top ten carry nearly 0.55%. The sequencing sample was made of peripheral blood. These receptors all stem from a man aged 50 to 60 with acute or convalescent COVID-19. Both conserved end residues are part of each CDR3. A D gene is named only where the DNA matches it firmly. Where a row states a size, it is once, few, many or the class of an expanded clone; other rows omit it.

j_call: TRBJ2-3
d_call: TRBD2
v_call: TRBV5-1
clone_size: NA
cdr3_aa: CASRPQRGILTDTQYF
cdr3_nt: TGCGCCAGCCGCCCACAGCGGGGGATCCTCACAGATACGCAGTATTTT

j_call: TRBJ2-3
d_call: TRBD2
v_call: TRBV5-5
clone_size: once
cdr3_aa: CASSLRTSASDTQYF
cdr3_nt: TGTGCCAGCAGCTTGAGGACTAGCGCCTCAGATACGCAGTATTTT

j_call: TRBJ2-3
d_call: TRBD2
v_call: TRBV27
clone_size: NA
cdr3_aa: CASSLGTRGADTQYF
cdr3_nt: TGTGCCAGCAGTCTAGGGACTAGAGGGGCAGATACGCAGTATTTT

j_call: TRBJ1-1
d_call: TRBD1
v_call: TRBV29-1
clone_size: NA
cdr3_aa: CSVEKGQDTEAFF
cdr3_nt: TGCAGCGTTGAAAAGGGACAGGACACTGAAGCTTTCTTT

j_call: TRBJ1-1
d_call: NA
v_call: TRBV6-5
clone_size: NA
cdr3_aa: CASSYSAGLGTEAFF
cdr3_nt: TGTGCCAGCAGTTACTCGGCGGGGCTTGGAACTGAAGCTTTCTTT

j_call: TRBJ1-1
d_call: NA
v_call: TRBV29-1
clone_size: NA
cdr3_aa: CSANSGGTEAFF
cdr3_nt: TGCAGCGCAAACTCAGGCGGGACTGAAGCTTTCTTT

j_call: TRBJ2-2
d_call: NA
v_call: TRBV7-3
clone_size: NA
cdr3_aa: CASSLRETGELFF
cdr3_nt: TGTGCCAGCAGCTTAAGGGAGACCGGGGAGCTGTTTTTT

j_call: TRBJ2-3
d_call: TRBD1
v_call: TRBV4-1
clone_size: NA
cdr3_aa: CASSVRDSLTDTQYF
cdr3_nt: TGCGCCAGCAGCGTACGGGACAGCCTCACAGATACGCAGTATTTT

j_call: TRBJ1-2
d_call: NA
v_call: TRBV5-1
clone_size: NA
cdr3_aa: CASSLVGGSYGYTF
cdr3_nt: TGCGCCAGCAGCTTGGTTGGGGGGTCCTATGGCTACACCTTC

j_call: TRBJ2-7
d_call: NA
v_call: TRBV7-6
clone_size: NA
cdr3_aa: CASSGDRGLTYEQYF
cdr3_nt: TGTGCCAGCAGCGGAGATAGGGGGTTAACCTACGAGCAGTACTTC

j_call: TRBJ1-1
d_call: TRBD1
v_call: TRBV19
clone_size: NA
cdr3_aa: CASRIYWTGNWDTEAFF
cdr3_nt: TGTGCCAGTAGGATTTATTGGACAGGGAATTGGGACACTGAAGCTTTCTTT

j_call: TRBJ2-1
d_call: NA
v_call: TRBV11-1
clone_size: NA
cdr3_aa: CASSLVALARQFF
cdr3_nt: TGTGCCAGCAGCTTAGTGGCCTTAGCGAGACAGTTCTTC

j_call: TRBJ1-5
d_call: NA
v_call: TRBV10-3
clone_size: NA
cdr3_aa: CAISEQGQPQHF
cdr3_nt: TGTGCCATCAGTGAGCAGGGGCAGCCCCAGCATTTT

j_call: TRBJ1-6
d_call: NA
v_call: TRBV2
clone_size: NA
cdr3_aa: CASSEARTNSPLHF
cdr3_nt: TGTGCCAGCAGTGAAGCCAGAACCAATTCACCCCTCCACTTT

j_call: TRBJ2-3
d_call: TRBD2
v_call: TRBV27
clone_size: NA
cdr3_aa: CASSLSGTSGTSTDTQYF
cdr3_nt: TGTGCCAGCAGTTTATCAGGGACTAGCGGGACGAGCACAGATACGCAGTATTTT

j_call: TRBJ2-5
d_call: TRBD1
v_call: TRBV27
clone_size: NA
cdr3_aa: CASSLGWDSQETQYF
cdr3_nt: TGTGCCAGCAGTTTAGGGTGGGACAGCCAAGAGACCCAGTACTTC